This T cell receptor (beta chain) is drawn from a study of cytomegalovirus exposure and HLA in healthy donors. Primers: 60 Vbeta forward and 13 Jbeta reverse. Under the authors' procedure: About 10 million shared chains were among the roughly 80 million unique TCR beta chains that a later analysis counted. This table comes from immunoSEQ multiplex PCR, and its TCRdb copy is limited to in-frame clones, with some not included. For V, J and clone size, that table is used; D and trimming come from the DNA. The repertoire has about 200,000 clones, about three quarters of them found once; the top ten carry around 1.7%. Germline assignment: CDR1 GTSNPN and CDR2 SVGIG (reference sequence). The ends were cut back, 2 bases at V and 6 bases at J, with 8 bases in the middle. The CDR3 has 11 residues.

The chain combines TRBV30 with TRBJ2-7; no clear D. The source of this sequence is a man between 18 and 35 years old in good health and CMV-seronegative. The sample comprised PBMCs. The CDR3 DNA reads as TGTGCCTGGAGTCAAAGCATCGAGCAGTACTTC. Protein product: CAWSQSIEQYF.